Below, 21 T cell receptor beta chains from the same sample are listed, as sequenced in a study of CD8 T cells in ankylosing spondylitis. TCRdb reprocessed the 5' RACE reads via MiXCR and lists one record per CDR3 protein. Of approximately 220,000 distinct CDR3 sequences detected, around 25% appear once; the ten largest clones hold 5% to 7.5%. Sequencing input: blood, either unsorted or a sorted T cell fraction (not recorded which). The receptor set was obtained from a male donor with ankylosing spondylitis or in good health (not recorded which).

This clonotype was counted ten times or more. The rearrangement links TRBV15 to TRBJ2-2; D possibly matches TRBD1 or TRBD2 (6 bases each). V lost 9 bases, J lost 1 base, and 15 bases lay in between. The germline V gene encodes CDR1 LNHNV and CDR2 YYDKDF (reference sequence). The CDR3 covers 15 residues. The CDR3 region is CATRGQSWNTGELFF. The DNA for the CDR3 is TGTGCCACTCGGGGGCAGTCTTGGAACACCGGGGAGCTGTTTTTT.

This clonotype turned up a few times. The V gene is TRBV20-1, the J gene TRBJ2-7, with 7 nucleotides matching TRBD2. The CDR3 runs to 14 residues. CDR1 is DFQATT and CDR2 is SNEGSKA in the germline V gene (reference sequence). The V segment lost 1 base and the J segment 6 bases; nucleotides outside the gene matches: 9. The CDR3 nucleotides read TGCAGTGCTAGAGGAGACGGGAGGCTTGGCGAGCAGTACTTC. Translating gives CSARGDGRLGEQYF.

CDR3 in amino acids: CSVPSTSGGDTQYF. The CDR3 DNA is TGCAGTGTTCCATCGACTAGCGGGGGAGATACGCAGTATTTT. V gene TRBV20-1 combines with J gene TRBJ2-3, with TRBD2 matching over 12 bases. The length of the CDR3 is 14 residues. Germline CDR1 is DFQATT and CDR2 is SNEGSKA (reference sequence). V lost 7 bases to trimming and J lost 5 bases; unmatched junction nucleotides: 7.

This clonotype was seen at least ten times. The chain couples TRBV20-1 to TRBJ1-5; TRBD1 is a possible D gene (6 bases). Between the trimmed V and J ends, which lost 2 bases and 9 bases, there was a span of 17 bases. This CDR3 has 14 amino acids. Germline CDR1 reads DFQATT; CDR2 reads SNEGSKA (reference sequence). The CDR3 sequence: CSARSLQGPRPQHF. CDR3 in DNA: TGCAGTGCTAGAAGTTTGCAGGGGCCGCGGCCCCAGCATTTT.

The sample holds a few counts of this clonotype. The J gene is TRBJ2-1, the V gene TRBV12-3 or TRBV12-4, with D maybe TRBD1 (6 bases). Trimming left V 2 bases short and J 6 bases short, with 14 bases between. The CDR3 covers 15 residues. The CDR3 region is CASSLFGQSINEQFF. The CDR3 DNA sequence: TGTGCCAGCAGTTTATTCGGACAGAGCATCAATGAGCAGTTCTTC.

Ten or more counts support this clonotype. The rearrangement joins TRBV5-1 to TRBJ1-2, with D possibly TRBD1 on 6 matching bases. The CDR3 is made up of 13 amino acids. CDR1 is SGHRS, CDR2 YFSETQ, per germline. The V and J ends lost 4 bases and 2 bases respectively, with 9 bases between them. CDR3 in DNA: TGCGCCAGCAGCCGACAGGAGAACTATGGCTACACCTTC. It is translated as CASSRQENYGYTF.

In this sample, this clonotype turned up a few times. The V and J genes are TRBV10-3 and TRBJ2-1; 16 bases fit TRBD2. This CDR3 is 19 amino acids long. Germline V gives CDR1 ENHRY, CDR2 SYGVKD. The J segment lost 0 bases and the V segment lost 8 bases, leaving 10 bases of the junction unmatched. The CDR3 region has the DNA TGTGCCATCCATCCGGGACTAGCGGGAGGGCCTAGCTCCTACAATGAGCAGTTCTTC. It encodes CAIHPGLAGGPSSYNEQFF.

This clonotype was observed a handful of times. This chain uses TRBV24-1 with TRBJ1-5; perhaps TRBD1 as D (5 bases). Trimming took off 5 bases at V and 10 bases at J, with 23 bases between the two ends. The germline V gene encodes CDR1 KGHDR and CDR2 SFDVKD. The CDR3 is 16 amino acids. CDR3 residues: CATSVRPRRAISPQHF. The CDR3 bases are TGTGCCACCAGTGTTAGGCCCCGCAGGGCTATCAGCCCCCAGCATTTT.

The V gene is TRBV2, the J gene TRBJ2-5, with D perhaps assigned TRBD1 or TRBD2 (6 bases each). CDR1 and CDR2 (germline): SNHLY, FYNNEI. V was trimmed by 4 bases and J by 1 base, leaving 16 bases between them. The CDR3 covers 16 residues. CDR3 nucleotide sequence: TGTGCCAGCAGTGGGGCGGGACACCCTGGCCAAGAGACCCAGTACTTC. Translating gives CASSGAGHPGQETQYF.

This clonotype has ten or more counts. The gene calls are TRBV11-2 and TRBJ2-5, with D maybe TRBD1 (6 bases). The V end was cut by 5 bases, the J end by 3 bases, with 10 bases between. The CDR3 runs to 13 residues. Germline CDR1 is SGHAT and CDR2 is FQNNGV. The CDR3 region is CASSTGQKETQYF. The CDR3 nucleotides read TGTGCCAGCAGCACCGGACAGAAAGAGACCCAGTACTTC.

This clonotype was counted ten times or more. The chain employs TRBV20-1 and TRBJ2-7; 7 bases match TRBD1. Germline V gene data show CDR1 as DFQATT and CDR2 as SNEGSKA (reference sequence). This CDR3 is built from 11 residues. After removal of 6 bases from V and 5 bases from J, the junction contained 4 bases not matched to a gene. Here the CDR3 reads CSAYDRDEQYF. The CDR3 DNA is TGCAGTGCATACGACAGGGACGAGCAGTACTTC.

The chain uses TRBV7-2 and TRBJ2-5; D gene ambiguous. The V gene's germline CDR1 is SGHTA and CDR2 FQGNSA. The CDR3 is made up of 16 amino acids. The V end lost 4 bases, the J end lost 1 base, and 16 bases lay between the germline ends. The CDR3 DNA reads TGTGCCAGCAGCTCCCGGGCGCAAAGGGCCCAAGAGACCCAGTACTTC. The encoded protein is CASSSRAQRAQETQYF.

This clonotype was recorded many times. The V and J genes are TRBV10-3 and TRBJ1-5, with D perhaps matching TRBD1 (5 bases). Trimming removed 10 bases at V and 7 bases at J, with 20 bases between. The CDR3 contains 14 residues. Germline assignment: CDR1 ENHRY and CDR2 SYGVKD. This chain's CDR3 is CATYGGERGQPQHF. The CDR3 region has the DNA TGTGCCACCTACGGGGGGGAACGTGGGCAGCCCCAGCATTTT.

The sample holds many counts of this clonotype. This chain uses TRBV20-1 with TRBJ2-1; no clear D gene. Trimming removed 0 bases from V and 11 bases from J, with 11 bases in between. The CDR3 totals 12 residues. Germline V lookup: CDR1 DFQATT, CDR2 SNEGSKA (reference sequence). The CDR3 spells CSARDLQRQQFF. DNA of the CDR3: TGCAGTGCTAGAGATCTTCAGCGACAGCAGTTCTTC.

This chain uses TRBV28 with TRBJ2-5; 8 bases are shared with TRBD2. The CDR3 runs 13 residues. CDR1 and CDR2 from the germline V gene are MDHEN and SYDVKM. V lost 10 bases to trimming and J lost 5 bases; unmatched junction nucleotides: 9. Here the CDR3 DNA reads TGTGCCACCATGAAGACTAGCGTTGAGACCCAGTACTTC. Encoded protein: CATMKTSVETQYF.

This clonotype was picked up a small number of times. The CDR3 is CASSLGLVSTQYF. The CDR3 DNA sequence: TGTGCCAGCAGCCTCGGACTGGTCTCAACCCAGTACTTC. The chain carries TRBV12-3 or TRBV12-4 and TRBJ2-5, with a tentative D call TRBD2 (5 bases). The CDR3 totals 13 residues. Trimming removed 6 bases at V and 8 bases at J, with 16 bases between.

The chain uses TRBV6-1 and TRBJ2-7; tentative D call: TRBD2 (5 bases). The germline V and J ends were trimmed by 7 bases and 4 bases, with 14 bases remaining between them. The CDR3 loop spans 13 amino acids. Germline loops: CDR1 MNHNS, CDR2 SASEGT. The CDR3 protein is CASNAGGEYEQYF. Written as DNA, the CDR3 is TGTGCCAGCAATGCCGGTGGGGAGTACGAGCAGTACTTC.

At least ten counts were recorded for this clonotype. The chain uses TRBV6-5 and TRBJ2-3; 7 bases line up with TRBD2. The CDR3 consists of 18 residues. Germline V CDR1 and CDR2: MNHEY, SVGAGI. V lost 0 bases, J lost 4 bases, and 13 bases stayed unmatched. CDR3 nucleotide sequence: TGTGCCAGCAGTTACTCGAGGCGGGGGAGGGCCCGGGCAGATACGCAGTATTTT. This encodes CASSYSRRGRARADTQYF.

Ten or more counts support this clonotype. CDR3 nucleotide sequence: TGCGCCAGCAGTGAGGTTAACACCGGGGAGCTGTTTTTT. It codes for CASSEVNTGELFF. The V and J genes are TRBV10-1 and TRBJ2-2; D uncertain. Germline CDR1 reads WNHNN; CDR2 reads SYGVQD (reference sequence). Trimming removed 2 bases at V and 2 bases at J, with 3 bases between. This CDR3 spans 13 amino acids.

The chain recombines TRBV12-3 or TRBV12-4 with TRBJ2-1; 7 bases are a match to TRBD2. Trimming took 6 bases from V and 7 from J; bases not matched to a gene: 15. The CDR3 is 16 amino acids. CDR3 residues: CASSPDGGGPGNEQFF. The CDR3 region has the DNA TGTGCCAGCAGCCCCGATGGCGGGGGACCGGGGAATGAGCAGTTCTTC.

The sample holds many counts of this clonotype. The chain combines TRBV7-2 with TRBJ1-2; 7 bases line up with TRBD1. The CDR3 consists of 16 residues. Per the germline V gene, CDR1 is SGHTA and CDR2 is FQGNSA. V trimming: 5 bases; J trimming: 8 bases; junction bases outside the gene matches: 17. In DNA form, the CDR3 reads TGTGCCAGCAGCACCGACAGGGCCTTAGCAGGGAAAGGCTACACCTTC. It codes for CASSTDRALAGKGYTF.